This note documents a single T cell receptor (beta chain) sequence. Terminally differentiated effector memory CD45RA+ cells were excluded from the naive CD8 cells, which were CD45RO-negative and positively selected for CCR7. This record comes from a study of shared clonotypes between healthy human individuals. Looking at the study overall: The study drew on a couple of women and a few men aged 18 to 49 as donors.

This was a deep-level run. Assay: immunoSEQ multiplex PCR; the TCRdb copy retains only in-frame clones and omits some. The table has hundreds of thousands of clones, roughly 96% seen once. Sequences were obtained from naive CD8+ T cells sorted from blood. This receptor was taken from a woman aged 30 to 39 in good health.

CDR3 loop: CATSRDRGRTTEAFF. The CDR3, as DNA: TGTGCCACCAGCAGAGATCGTGGCAGGACTACTGAAGCTTTCTTT. The rearrangement joins TRBV15 to TRBJ1-1; no clear D gene. Deletions cut 0 bases from V and 5 bases from J, with 13 bases between. This CDR3 has 15 residues. The V gene's germline CDR1 is LNHNV and CDR2 YYDKDF (reference sequence). Looking up the rest from reference TRBV15 and TRBJ1-1 gives the full variable domain: DAMVIQNPRYQVTQFGKPVTLSCSQTLNHNVMYWYQQKSSQAPKLLFHYYDKDFNNEADTPDNFQSRRPNTSFCFLDIRSPGLGDTAMYLCATSRDRGRTTEAFFGQGTRLTVV.